This T cell receptor (beta chain) was captured in a study of blood T cell repertoires in COVID-19. In the study overall: Spain, Italy and the United States supplied samples that represented acute and convalescent COVID-19. T cells, B-cell-depleted T cells, or PBMCs supplied cDNA or gDNA.

Per the authors' pipeline: How many nucleated cells were present was estimated from reference gene primer amplification. Assay used: immunoSEQ multiplex PCR; TCRdb lists only in-frame clones, some missing. V, J and clone size are those of that table, while D and trimming were read from the DNA. The profile shows 470,000 or so clones, more than 85% of them singletons. Germline V gives CDR1 SGHRS, CDR2 YFSETQ. This CDR3 contains 15 residues. V shed 4 bases and J shed 2 bases, with 13 bases lying between them. The clonotype originates from a woman in her thirties with acute or convalescent COVID-19. Sequencing used peripheral blood. The rearrangement uses TRBV5-1 and TRBJ1-5, with no clear D. For the CDR3, the DNA is TGCGCCAGCAGCACAGTCCGGCAGGGCAATCAGCCCCAGCATTTT. Encoded protein: CASSTVRQGNQPQHF.